This TCR beta chain was identified in a study of regulatory T cells in long-lasting Graves disease. Whole-study results and caveats: TRBV28, TRBJ1-2 and TRBJ2-5 were segments that persistent disease favored.

Points on this clonotype: The antigen remains undetermined.

Library construction for TCR beta used iRepertoire HTBI primers and Arm-PCR of CDR3 regions. TCRdb re-called the multiplex PCR reads with MiXCR, one entry per CDR3 protein. This repertoire shows roughly 380,000 distinct CDR3 sequences, 15% to 20% found once; its top ten account for 25% to 30%. Germline V lookup: CDR1 MNHNS, CDR2 SASEGT. CDR3 length equals 15 residues. The J segment lost 0 bases and the V segment lost 8 bases, leaving 7 bases of the junction unmatched. Time point of the sample: newly diagnosed GD, antithyroid drugs for less than 3 months. PBMCs were the source of the RNA used for TCR sequencing. This sample also belongs to another study, concerning T cells in Graves' hyperthyroidism and ophthalmopathy. That report notes: The diagnoses drew upon clinical symptoms, serum thyroxine and TRAb, thyroid ultrasound and orbital computed tomography.

The starting material was peripheral blood mononuclear cells (PBMCs), obtained at new diagnosis, from a patient treated with antithyroid drugs. The rearrangement uses TRBV6-1 and TRBJ2-3, with TRBD2 matching 8 bases. This TCR derives from a man aged 35 to 55 with Graves disease. The CDR3 region has the DNA TGTGCCAGCCGATGGACTAGCTATAGCACAGATACGCAGTATTTT. This gives the protein CASRWTSYSTDTQYF.